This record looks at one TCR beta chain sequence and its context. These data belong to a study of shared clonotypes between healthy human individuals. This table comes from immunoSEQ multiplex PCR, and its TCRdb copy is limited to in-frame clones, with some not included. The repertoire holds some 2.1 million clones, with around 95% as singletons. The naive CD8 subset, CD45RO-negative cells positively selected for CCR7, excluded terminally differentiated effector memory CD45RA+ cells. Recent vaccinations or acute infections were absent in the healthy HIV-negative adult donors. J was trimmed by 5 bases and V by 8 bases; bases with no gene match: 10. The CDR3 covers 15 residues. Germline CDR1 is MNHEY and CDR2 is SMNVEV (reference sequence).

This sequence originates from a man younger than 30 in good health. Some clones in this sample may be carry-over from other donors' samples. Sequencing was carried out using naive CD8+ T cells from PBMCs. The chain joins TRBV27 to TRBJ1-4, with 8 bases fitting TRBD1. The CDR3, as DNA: TGTGCCAGCGGGATTCACAGGGGGGCGAATGAAAAACTGTTTTTT. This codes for CASGIHRGANEKLFF.